Here is one T cell receptor beta chain with its context. Its target is not known. The CDR3 is 12 amino acids. Germline assignment: CDR1 MDHEN and CDR2 SYDVKM. The V and J ends lost 6 bases and 2 bases respectively, with 7 bases between them. PCR amplification relied on 60 Vbeta primers (plus 13 Jbeta primers). Sequenced by immunoSEQ multiplex PCR; TCRdb stores in-frame clones only, minus some. The table lists 150,000 to 200,000 clones, nearly 80% of them singletons. The data were obtained in a study of cytomegalovirus exposure and HLA in healthy donors. On the study more broadly: From HLA-typed donors, an early data release held some 80 million unique TCRs.

Study-level points and caveats: A reported reduction in N-insertions relative to the roughly 670-donor mean was seen in an Asian-associated ancestry cluster in a later analysis.

The chain employs TRBV28 and TRBJ1-1, with D perhaps matching TRBD1 (5 bases). The sequence was collected from a woman aged 25 to 45 in good health and CMV-seropositive. The source material was PBMCs. The CDR3 DNA follows: TGTGCCAGCAGAAGGGGTAACACTGAAGCTTTCTTT. It yields the protein CASRRGNTEAFF.